Given below is one TCR beta chain in context. The assay was immunoSEQ multiplex PCR, and TCRdb's table has in-frame clones only and misses some. The sample has under 200,000 clones, 82% seen once. From germline, CDR1 is MNHEY and CDR2 SMNVEV (reference sequence). The V gene end was trimmed by 7 bases and the J gene end by 0 bases; junction bases not matched to a gene: 11. The CDR3 contains 16 residues. Clinical history as reported by participants underpinned cohort assignment. The data were taken from a study of blood T cell repertoires in COVID-19. For the study at large: From T cells, B-cell-depleted T cells, or PBMCs came the material, which was cDNA or gDNA.

This chain links TRBV27 with TRBJ1-1; 7 bases agree with TRBD1. This clonotype was sampled from a woman in her fifties or sixties with acute COVID-19. Sequencing input: PBMCs or T cells enriched from blood (not recorded which). As DNA, the CDR3 is TGTGCCAGCACCCAGAATGCAGGGGGAGTGAACACTGAAGCTTTCTTT. Its protein is CASTQNAGGVNTEAFF.